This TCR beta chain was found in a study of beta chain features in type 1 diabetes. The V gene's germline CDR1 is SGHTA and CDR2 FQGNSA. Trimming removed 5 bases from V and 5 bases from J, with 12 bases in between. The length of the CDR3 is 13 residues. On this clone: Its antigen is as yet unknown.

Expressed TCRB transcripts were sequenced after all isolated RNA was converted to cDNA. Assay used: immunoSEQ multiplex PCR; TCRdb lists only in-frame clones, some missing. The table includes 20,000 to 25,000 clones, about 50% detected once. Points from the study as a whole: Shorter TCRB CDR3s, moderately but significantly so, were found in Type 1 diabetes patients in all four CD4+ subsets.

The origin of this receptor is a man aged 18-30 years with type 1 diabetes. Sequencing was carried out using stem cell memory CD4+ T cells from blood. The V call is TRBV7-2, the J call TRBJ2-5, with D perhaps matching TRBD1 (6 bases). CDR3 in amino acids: CASSPTQGETQYF. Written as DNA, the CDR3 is TGTGCCAGCAGCCCCACCCAGGGGGAGACCCAGTACTTC.